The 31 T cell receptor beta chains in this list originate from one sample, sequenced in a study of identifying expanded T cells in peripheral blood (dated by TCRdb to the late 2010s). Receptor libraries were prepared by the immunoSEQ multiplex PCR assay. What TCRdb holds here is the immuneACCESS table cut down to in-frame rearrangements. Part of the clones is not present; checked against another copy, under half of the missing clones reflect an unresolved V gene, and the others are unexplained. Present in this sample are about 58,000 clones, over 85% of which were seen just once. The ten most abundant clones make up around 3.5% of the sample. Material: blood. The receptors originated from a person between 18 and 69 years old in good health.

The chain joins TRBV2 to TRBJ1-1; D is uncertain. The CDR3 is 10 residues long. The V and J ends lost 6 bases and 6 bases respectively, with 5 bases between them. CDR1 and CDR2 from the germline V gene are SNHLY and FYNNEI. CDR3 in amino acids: CASRSAEAFF. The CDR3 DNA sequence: TGTGCCAGCAGGTCGGCTGAAGCTTTCTTT. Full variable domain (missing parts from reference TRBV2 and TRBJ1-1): EPEVTQTPSHQVTQMGQEVILRCVPISNHLYFYWYRQILGQKVEFLVSFYNNEISEKSEIFDDQFSVERPDGSNFTLKIRSTKLEDSAMYFCASRSAEAFFGQGTRLTVV.

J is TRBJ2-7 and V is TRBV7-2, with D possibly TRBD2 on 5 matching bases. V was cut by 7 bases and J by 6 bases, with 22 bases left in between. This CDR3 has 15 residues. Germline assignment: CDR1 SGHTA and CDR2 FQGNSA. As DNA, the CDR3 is TGTGCCAGCACCCCTCAATTCGGGGTGAGCGGCGAGCAGTACTTC. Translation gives CASTPQFGVSGEQYF.

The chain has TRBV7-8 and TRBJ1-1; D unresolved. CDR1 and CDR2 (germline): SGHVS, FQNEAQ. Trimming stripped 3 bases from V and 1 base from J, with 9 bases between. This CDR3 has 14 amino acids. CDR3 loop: CASSFSRGNTEAFF. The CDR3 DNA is TGTGCCAGCAGCTTCAGCCGGGGGAACACTGAAGCTTTCTTT.

Written as DNA, the CDR3 is TGCGCCAGCAGCTTGGAACCGAACACCGGGGAGCTGTTTTTT. Encoded protein: CASSLEPNTGELFF. The genes are TRBV5-1 and TRBJ2-2; no definite D call. V lost 0 bases to trimming and J lost 0 bases, with 3 bases between them. The CDR3 has 14 amino acids. CDR1 is SGHRS and CDR2 is YFSETQ in the germline V gene.

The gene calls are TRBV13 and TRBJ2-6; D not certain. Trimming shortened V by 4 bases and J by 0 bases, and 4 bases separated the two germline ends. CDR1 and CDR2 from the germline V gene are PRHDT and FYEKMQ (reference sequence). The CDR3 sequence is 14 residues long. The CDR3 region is CASSYLSGANVLTF. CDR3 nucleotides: TGTGCCAGCAGCTACCTCTCTGGGGCCAACGTCCTGACTTTC.

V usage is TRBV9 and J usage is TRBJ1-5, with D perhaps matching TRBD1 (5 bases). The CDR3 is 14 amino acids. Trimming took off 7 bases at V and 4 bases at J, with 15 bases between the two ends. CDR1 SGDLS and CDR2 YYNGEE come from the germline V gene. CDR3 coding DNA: TGTGCCAGCCGGGGCGAAGGAGCAAATCAGCCCCAGCATTTT. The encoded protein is CASRGEGANQPQHF.

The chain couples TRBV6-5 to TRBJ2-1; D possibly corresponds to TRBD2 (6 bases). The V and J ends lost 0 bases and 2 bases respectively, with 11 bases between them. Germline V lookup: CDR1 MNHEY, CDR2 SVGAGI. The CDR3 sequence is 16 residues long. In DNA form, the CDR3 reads TGTGCCAGCAGTTACTCTGTGGCTAGCGCCTACAATGAGCAGTTCTTC. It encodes CASSYSVASAYNEQFF.

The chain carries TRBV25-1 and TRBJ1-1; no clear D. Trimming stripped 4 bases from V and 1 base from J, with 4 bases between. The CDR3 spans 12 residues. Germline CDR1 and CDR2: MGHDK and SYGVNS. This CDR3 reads CASSGQNTEAFF. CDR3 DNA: TGTGCCAGCAGTGGGCAGAACACTGAAGCTTTCTTT.

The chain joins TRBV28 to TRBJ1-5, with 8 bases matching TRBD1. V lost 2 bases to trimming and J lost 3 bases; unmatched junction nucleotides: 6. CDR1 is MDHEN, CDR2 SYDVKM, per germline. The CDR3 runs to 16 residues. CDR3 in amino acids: CASSLHQGALNQPQHF. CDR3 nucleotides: TGTGCCAGCAGTTTACACCAGGGGGCGCTCAATCAGCCCCAGCATTTT. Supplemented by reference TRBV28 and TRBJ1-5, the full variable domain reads DVKVTQSSRYLVKRTGEKVFLECVQDMDHENMFWYRQDPGLGLRLIYFSYDVKMKEKGDIPEGYSVSREKKERFSLILESASTNQTSMYLCASSLHQGALNQPQHFGDGTRLSIL.

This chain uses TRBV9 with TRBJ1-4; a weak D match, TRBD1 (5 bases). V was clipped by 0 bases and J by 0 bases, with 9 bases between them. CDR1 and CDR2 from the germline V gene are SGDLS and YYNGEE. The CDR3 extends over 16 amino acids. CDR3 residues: CASSVGLQATNEKLFF. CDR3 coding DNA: TGTGCCAGCAGCGTAGGATTACAGGCAACTAATGAAAAACTGTTTTTT.

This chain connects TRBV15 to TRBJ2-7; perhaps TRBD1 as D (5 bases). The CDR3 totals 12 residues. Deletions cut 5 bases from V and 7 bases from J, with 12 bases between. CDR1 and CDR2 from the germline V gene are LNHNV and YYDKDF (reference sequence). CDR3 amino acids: CATSLRQSEQYF. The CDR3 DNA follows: TGTGCCACCAGCTTAAGACAGTCTGAGCAGTACTTC.

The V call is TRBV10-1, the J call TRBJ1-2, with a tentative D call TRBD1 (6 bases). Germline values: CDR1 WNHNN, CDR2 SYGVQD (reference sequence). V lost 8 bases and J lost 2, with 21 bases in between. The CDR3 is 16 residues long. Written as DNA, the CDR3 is TGCGCCAGCGCGGGGAACAGGGAACCCATCAACTATGGCTACACCTTC. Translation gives CASAGNREPINYGYTF.

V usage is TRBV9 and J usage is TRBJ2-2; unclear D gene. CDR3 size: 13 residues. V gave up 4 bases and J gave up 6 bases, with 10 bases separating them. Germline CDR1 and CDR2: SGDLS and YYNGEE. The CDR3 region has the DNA TGTGCCAGCAGCTTACAAACGGCCGGGGAGCTGTTTTTT. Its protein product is CASSLQTAGELFF.

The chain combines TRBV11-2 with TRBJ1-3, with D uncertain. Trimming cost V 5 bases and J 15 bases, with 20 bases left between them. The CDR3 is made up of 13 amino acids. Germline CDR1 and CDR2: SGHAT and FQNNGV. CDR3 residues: CASSPEDGRAGYF. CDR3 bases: TGTGCCAGCAGCCCCGAGGACGGGCGGGCCGGATATTTT.

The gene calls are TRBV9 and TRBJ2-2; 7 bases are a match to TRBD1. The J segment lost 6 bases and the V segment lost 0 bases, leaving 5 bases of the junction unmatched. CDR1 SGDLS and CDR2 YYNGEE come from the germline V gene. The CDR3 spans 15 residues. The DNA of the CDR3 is TGTGCCAGCAGCGTAGTTTCAGGGGGAGCCGGGGAGCTGTTTTTT. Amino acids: CASSVVSGGAGELFF.

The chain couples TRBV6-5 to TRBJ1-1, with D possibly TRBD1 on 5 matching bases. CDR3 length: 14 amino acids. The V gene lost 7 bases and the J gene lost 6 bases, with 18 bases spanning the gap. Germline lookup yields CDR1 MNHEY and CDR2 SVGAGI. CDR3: CASKGSRGQAEAFF. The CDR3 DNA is TGTGCCAGCAAGGGGAGCAGAGGGCAAGCTGAAGCTTTCTTT.

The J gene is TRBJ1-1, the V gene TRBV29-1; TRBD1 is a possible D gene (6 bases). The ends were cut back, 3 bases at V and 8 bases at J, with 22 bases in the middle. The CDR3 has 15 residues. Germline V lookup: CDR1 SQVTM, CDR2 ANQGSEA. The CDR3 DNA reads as TGCAGCGTTGATTTCGTGAGTGACAGGTTCTTAGAAGCTTTCTTT. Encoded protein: CSVDFVSDRFLEAFF.

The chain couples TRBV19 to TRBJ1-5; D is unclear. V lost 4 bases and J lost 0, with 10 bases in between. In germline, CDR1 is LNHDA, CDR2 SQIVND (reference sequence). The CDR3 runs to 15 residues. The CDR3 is CASSKDRDSNQPQHF. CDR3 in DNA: TGTGCCAGTAGTAAGGACCGGGATAGCAATCAGCCCCAGCATTTT.

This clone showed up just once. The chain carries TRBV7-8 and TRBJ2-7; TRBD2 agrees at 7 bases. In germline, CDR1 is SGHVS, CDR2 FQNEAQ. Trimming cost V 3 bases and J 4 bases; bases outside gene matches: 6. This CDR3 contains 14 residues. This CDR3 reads CASSFRGLVYEQYF. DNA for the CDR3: TGTGCCAGCAGCTTTCGAGGACTAGTTTACGAGCAGTACTTC.

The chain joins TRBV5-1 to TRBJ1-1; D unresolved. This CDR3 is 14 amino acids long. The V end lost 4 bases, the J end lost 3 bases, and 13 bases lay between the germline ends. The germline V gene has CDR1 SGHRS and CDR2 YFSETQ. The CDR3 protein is CASSADLSDTEAFF. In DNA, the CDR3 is TGCGCCAGCAGCGCTGACCTATCAGACACTGAAGCTTTCTTT.

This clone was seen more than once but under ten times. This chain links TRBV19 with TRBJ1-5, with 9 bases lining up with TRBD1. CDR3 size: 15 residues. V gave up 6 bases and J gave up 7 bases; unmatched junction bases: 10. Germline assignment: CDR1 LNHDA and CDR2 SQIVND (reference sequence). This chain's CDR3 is CASRPGTGKRQPQHF. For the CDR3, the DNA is TGTGCCAGTAGACCTGGGACAGGGAAAAGGCAGCCCCAGCATTTT.

CDR3 in amino acids: CASSFRRLGGTDTQYF. The CDR3, as DNA: TGTGCCAGCAGTTTTAGGCGGCTGGGGGGCACAGATACGCAGTATTTT. The rearrangement joins TRBV27 to TRBJ2-3, with D possibly being TRBD1 or TRBD2 (5 bases each). Per the germline V gene, CDR1 is MNHEY and CDR2 is SMNVEV (reference sequence). The V gene lost 3 bases and the J gene lost 1 base, with 14 bases spanning the gap. The CDR3 covers 16 residues.

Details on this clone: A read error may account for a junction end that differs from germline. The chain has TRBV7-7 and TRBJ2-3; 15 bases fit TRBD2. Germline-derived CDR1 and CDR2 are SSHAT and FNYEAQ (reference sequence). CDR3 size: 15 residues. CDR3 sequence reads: CASSMGLAGGDTQYF. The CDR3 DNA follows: TGTGCTAGCAGCATGGGACTAGCGGGGGGAGATACGCAGTATTTT.

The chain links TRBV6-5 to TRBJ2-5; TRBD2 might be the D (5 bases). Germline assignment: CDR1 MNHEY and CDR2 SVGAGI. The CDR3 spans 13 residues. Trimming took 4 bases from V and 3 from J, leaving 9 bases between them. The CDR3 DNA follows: TGTGCCAGCAGTTCTAACGGGGAAGAGACCCAGTACTTC. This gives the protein CASSSNGEETQYF.

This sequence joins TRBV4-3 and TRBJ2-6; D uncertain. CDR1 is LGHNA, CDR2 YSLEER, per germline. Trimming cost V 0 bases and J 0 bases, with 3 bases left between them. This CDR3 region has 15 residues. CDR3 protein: CASSQESSGANVLTF. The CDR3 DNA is TGCGCCAGCAGCCAAGAGAGCTCTGGGGCCAACGTCCTGACTTTC.

DNA of the CDR3: TGTGCCAGTAGTAAGGGACTAGCGGGATCGTACGAGCAGTACTTC. As protein: CASSKGLAGSYEQYF. This chain uses TRBV19 with TRBJ2-7, with 13 bases identical to TRBD2. Trimming removed 4 bases from V and 4 bases from J; junction bases left unmatched: 4. Germline lookup yields CDR1 LNHDA and CDR2 SQIVND (reference sequence). The CDR3 is 15 amino acids.

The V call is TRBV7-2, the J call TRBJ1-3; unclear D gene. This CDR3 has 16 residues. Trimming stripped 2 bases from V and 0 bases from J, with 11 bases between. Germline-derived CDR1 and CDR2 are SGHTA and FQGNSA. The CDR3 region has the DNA TGTGCCAGCAGCTTATCCAGACCGAACTCTGGAAACACCATATATTTT. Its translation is CASSLSRPNSGNTIYF.

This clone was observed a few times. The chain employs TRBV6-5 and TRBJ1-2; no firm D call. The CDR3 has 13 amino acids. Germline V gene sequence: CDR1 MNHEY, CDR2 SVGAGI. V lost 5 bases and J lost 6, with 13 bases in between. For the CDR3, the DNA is TGTGCCAGCAGTGAACAGCGTGAGGATGGCTACACCTTC. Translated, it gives CASSEQREDGYTF.

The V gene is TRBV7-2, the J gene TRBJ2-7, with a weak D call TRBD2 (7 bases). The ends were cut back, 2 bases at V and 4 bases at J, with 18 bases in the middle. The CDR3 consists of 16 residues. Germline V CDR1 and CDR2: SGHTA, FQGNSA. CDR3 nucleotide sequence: TGTGCCAGCAGCTTATCTTGGGGGGGGGCGAAGTACGAGCAGTACTTC. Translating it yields CASSLSWGGAKYEQYF.

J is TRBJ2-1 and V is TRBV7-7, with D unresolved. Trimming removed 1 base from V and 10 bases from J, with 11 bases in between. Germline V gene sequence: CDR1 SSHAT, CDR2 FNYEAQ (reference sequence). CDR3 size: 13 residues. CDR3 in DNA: TGTGCCAGCAGCTTAGAGGTGGGGTGGGAGCAGTTCTTC. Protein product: CASSLEVGWEQFF.

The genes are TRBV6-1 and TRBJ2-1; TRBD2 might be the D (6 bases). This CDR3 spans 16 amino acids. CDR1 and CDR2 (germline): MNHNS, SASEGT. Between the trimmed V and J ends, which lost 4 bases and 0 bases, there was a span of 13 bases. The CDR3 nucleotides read TGTGCCAGCAGTGTAGGTTGGGGGGACTCCTACAATGAGCAGTTCTTC. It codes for CASSVGWGDSYNEQFF.